Listed below are T cell receptor beta chains from one sample, sequenced in a study of T cells after yellow fever vaccination. TCRdb itself ran the 5' RACE reads through MiXCR, one entry per CDR3 protein. The data contain 400,000 to 650,000 distinct CDR3 sequences, around a fifth of them singletons. Sequenced here: PBMCs, sampled about 21 days after the first yellow fever vaccination. These TCRs come from a young man who received the YFV17D yellow fever vaccine. The conserved cysteine and the conserved F or W are not part of the CDR3 here. Each record gives: J gene, clone size, V gene, CDR3 protein. Clone size appears in some rows only: once, few, many, or a class for an expanded clone.

j_call: TRBJ1-1; clone_size: -; v_call: TRBV29-1; cdr3_aa: SVEDPGKNTEAF
j_call: TRBJ2-7; clone_size: -; v_call: TRBV20-1; cdr3_aa: SAREDRLTLYEQY
j_call: TRBJ2-2; clone_size: -; v_call: TRBV12-3/TRBV12-4; cdr3_aa: ASRLELGSGELF
j_call: TRBJ2-1; clone_size: -; v_call: TRBV29-1; cdr3_aa: SVEGTSGGSGNEQF
j_call: TRBJ1-6; clone_size: few; v_call: TRBV6-5; cdr3_aa: ASSLSREALH
j_call: TRBJ2-2; clone_size: -; v_call: TRBV20-1; cdr3_aa: SARDTGTGELF
j_call: TRBJ1-4; clone_size: few; v_call: TRBV7-2; cdr3_aa: ASSLGQLGAKLF
j_call: TRBJ2-1; clone_size: -; v_call: TRBV7-2; cdr3_aa: ASSDRSGGIFNEQF
j_call: TRBJ1-1; clone_size: few; v_call: TRBV6-5; cdr3_aa: ASSWGVGTTGTEAF
j_call: TRBJ2-1; clone_size: -; v_call: TRBV7-9; cdr3_aa: ASSLPGGQYNEQF
j_call: TRBJ1-5; clone_size: -; v_call: TRBV5-5; cdr3_aa: ASSLVGRYNQPQH
j_call: TRBJ1-1; clone_size: few; v_call: TRBV6-1; cdr3_aa: ASRDRGGTEAF
j_call: TRBJ2-1; clone_size: -; v_call: TRBV2; cdr3_aa: ASSRLADYNEQF
j_call: TRBJ1-3; clone_size: few; v_call: TRBV12-3/TRBV12-4; cdr3_aa: ASSQRQSSGNTIY
j_call: TRBJ2-2; clone_size: -; v_call: TRBV5-6; cdr3_aa: ASSLERSRRTGELF
j_call: TRBJ2-3; clone_size: -; v_call: TRBV11-2; cdr3_aa: ASSLPQTSGGGRDTQY
j_call: TRBJ2-3; clone_size: few; v_call: TRBV29-1; cdr3_aa: SLQGVGSDTQY
j_call: TRBJ2-5; clone_size: -; v_call: TRBV4-2; cdr3_aa: ASSQVRGGQETQY
j_call: TRBJ2-4; clone_size: few; v_call: TRBV15; cdr3_aa: ATSRDPTPALQY
j_call: TRBJ2-2; clone_size: -; v_call: TRBV9; cdr3_aa: ASRPGTGATGELF
j_call: TRBJ1-1; clone_size: few; v_call: TRBV4-1; cdr3_aa: ASSLLSQGPTEAF
j_call: TRBJ2-3; clone_size: few; v_call: TRBV18; cdr3_aa: ASSPPASGGADTQY
j_call: TRBJ2-1; clone_size: -; v_call: TRBV12-5; cdr3_aa: ASGLEGAVDEQF
j_call: TRBJ2-5; clone_size: few; v_call: TRBV12-3/TRBV12-4; cdr3_aa: ATSQLAGGPYTQY
j_call: TRBJ1-2; clone_size: -; v_call: TRBV12-3/TRBV12-4; cdr3_aa: ASSHRGINYGYT
j_call: TRBJ2-5; clone_size: few; v_call: TRBV7-9; cdr3_aa: ASRYRGGETQY
j_call: TRBJ1-6; clone_size: -; v_call: TRBV7-2; cdr3_aa: ASSSRGGGNSPLH
j_call: TRBJ1-6; clone_size: few; v_call: TRBV6-5; cdr3_aa: ASSYFREGSPLH
j_call: TRBJ1-2; clone_size: -; v_call: TRBV21-1; cdr3_aa: ASILQRCVLNRYGYT
j_call: TRBJ2-5; clone_size: few; v_call: TRBV4-3; cdr3_aa: ASSQEDPAGSQETQY
j_call: TRBJ1-6; clone_size: -; v_call: TRBV5-4; cdr3_aa: ASSLDGLTGVLRDSPLH
j_call: TRBJ2-2; clone_size: -; v_call: TRBV5-1; cdr3_aa: ASNLELANTGELF
j_call: TRBJ2-4; clone_size: -; v_call: TRBV7-9; cdr3_aa: ASSLGELAKNIQY
j_call: TRBJ1-2; clone_size: few; v_call: TRBV7-9; cdr3_aa: ASSFNAADGYT